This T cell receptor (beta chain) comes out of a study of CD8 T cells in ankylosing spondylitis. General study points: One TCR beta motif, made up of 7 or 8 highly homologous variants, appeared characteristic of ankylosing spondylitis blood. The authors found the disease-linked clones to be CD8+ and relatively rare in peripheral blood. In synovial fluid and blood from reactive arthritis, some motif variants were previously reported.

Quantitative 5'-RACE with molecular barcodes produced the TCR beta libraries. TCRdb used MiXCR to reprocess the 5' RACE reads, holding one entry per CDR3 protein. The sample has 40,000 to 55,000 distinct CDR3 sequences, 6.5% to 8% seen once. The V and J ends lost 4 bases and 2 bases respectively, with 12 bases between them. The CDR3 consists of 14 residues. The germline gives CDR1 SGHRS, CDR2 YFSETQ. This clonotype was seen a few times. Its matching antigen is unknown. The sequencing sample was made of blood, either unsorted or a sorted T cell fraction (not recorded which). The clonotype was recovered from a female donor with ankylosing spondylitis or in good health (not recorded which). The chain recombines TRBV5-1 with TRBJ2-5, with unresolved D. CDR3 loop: CASSNPQDQETQYF. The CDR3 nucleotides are TGCGCCAGCAGCAACCCCCAGGATCAAGAGACCCAGTACTTC.